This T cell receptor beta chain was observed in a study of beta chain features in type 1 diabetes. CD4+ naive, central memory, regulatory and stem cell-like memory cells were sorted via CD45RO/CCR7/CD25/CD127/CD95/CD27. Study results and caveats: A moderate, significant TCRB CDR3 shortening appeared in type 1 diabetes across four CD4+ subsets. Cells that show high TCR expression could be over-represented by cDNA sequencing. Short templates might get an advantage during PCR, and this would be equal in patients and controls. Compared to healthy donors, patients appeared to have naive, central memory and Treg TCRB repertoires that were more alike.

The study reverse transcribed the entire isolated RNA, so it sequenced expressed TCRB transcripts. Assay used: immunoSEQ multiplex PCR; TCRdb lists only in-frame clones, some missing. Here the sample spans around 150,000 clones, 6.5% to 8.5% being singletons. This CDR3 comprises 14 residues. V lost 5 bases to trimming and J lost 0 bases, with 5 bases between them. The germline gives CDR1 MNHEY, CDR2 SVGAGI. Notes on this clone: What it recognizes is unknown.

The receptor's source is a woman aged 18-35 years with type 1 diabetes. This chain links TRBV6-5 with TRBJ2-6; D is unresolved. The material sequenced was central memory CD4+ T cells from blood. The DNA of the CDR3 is TGTGCCAGCAGTGCTAGCTCTGGGGCCAACGTCCTGACTTTC. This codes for CASSASSGANVLTF.